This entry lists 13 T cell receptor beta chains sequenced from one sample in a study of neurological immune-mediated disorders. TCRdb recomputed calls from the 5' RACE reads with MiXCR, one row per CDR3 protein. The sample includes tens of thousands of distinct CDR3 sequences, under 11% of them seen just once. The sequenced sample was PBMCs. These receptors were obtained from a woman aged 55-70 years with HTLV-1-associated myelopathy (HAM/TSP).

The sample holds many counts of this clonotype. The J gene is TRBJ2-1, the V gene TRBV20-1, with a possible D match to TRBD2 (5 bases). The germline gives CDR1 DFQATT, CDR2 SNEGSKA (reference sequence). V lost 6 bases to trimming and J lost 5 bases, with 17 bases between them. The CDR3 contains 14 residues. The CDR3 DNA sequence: TGCAGTGCCATTACTAGGTTGGGTCACAATGAGCAGTTCTTC. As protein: CSAITRLGHNEQFF.

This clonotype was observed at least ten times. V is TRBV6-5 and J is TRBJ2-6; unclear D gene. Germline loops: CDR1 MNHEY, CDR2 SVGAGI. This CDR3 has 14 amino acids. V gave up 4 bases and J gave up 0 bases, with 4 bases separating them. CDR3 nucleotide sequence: TGTGCCAGCAGTTCCTACTCTGGGGCCAACGTCCTGACTTTC. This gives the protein CASSSYSGANVLTF.

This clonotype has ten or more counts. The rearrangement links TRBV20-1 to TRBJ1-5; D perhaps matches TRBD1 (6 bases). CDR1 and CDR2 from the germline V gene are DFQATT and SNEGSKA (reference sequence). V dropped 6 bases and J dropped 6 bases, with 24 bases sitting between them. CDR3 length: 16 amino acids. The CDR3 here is CSARPLSGGLIQPQHF. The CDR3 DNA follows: TGCAGTGCCCGTCCTTTATCTGGGGGGCTGATTCAGCCCCAGCATTTT.

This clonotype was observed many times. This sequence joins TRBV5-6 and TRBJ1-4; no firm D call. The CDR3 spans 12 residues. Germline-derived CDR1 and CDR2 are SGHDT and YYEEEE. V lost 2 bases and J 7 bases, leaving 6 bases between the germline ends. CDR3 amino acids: CASSLRFEKLFF. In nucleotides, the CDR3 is TGTGCCAGCAGCTTAAGGTTTGAAAAACTGTTTTTT.

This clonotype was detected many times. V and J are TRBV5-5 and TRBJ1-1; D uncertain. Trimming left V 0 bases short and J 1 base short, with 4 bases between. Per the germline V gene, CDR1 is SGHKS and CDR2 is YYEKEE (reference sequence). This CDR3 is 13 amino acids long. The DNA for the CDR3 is TGTGCCAGCAGCTTGGCGGAGAACACTGAAGCTTTCTTT. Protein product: CASSLAENTEAFF.

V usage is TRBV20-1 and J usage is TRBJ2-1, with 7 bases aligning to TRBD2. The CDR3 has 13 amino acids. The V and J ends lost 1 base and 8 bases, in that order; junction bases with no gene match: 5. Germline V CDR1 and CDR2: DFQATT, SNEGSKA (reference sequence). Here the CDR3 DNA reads TGCAGTGCTAGAGGGACTAGGTGGGATGAGCAGTTCTTC. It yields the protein CSARGTRWDEQFF.

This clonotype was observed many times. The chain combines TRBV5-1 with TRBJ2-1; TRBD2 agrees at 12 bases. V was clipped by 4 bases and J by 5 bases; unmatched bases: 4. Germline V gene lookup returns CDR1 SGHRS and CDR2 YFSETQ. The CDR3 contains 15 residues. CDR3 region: CASSRTSGVHNEQFF. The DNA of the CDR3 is TGCGCCAGCAGCAGGACTAGCGGGGTTCACAATGAGCAGTTCTTC.

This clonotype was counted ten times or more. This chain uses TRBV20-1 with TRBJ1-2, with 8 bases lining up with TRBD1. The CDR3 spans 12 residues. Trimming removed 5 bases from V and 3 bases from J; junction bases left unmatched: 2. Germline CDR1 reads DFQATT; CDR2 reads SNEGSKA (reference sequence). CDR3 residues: CSALTGDYGYTF. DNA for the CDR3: TGCAGTGCTTTGACAGGGGACTATGGCTACACCTTC.

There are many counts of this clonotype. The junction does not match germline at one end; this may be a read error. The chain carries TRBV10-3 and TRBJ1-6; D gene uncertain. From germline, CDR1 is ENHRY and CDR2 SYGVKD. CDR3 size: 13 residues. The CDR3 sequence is CAISDKYSSPLHF. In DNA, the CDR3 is TGTGCCATCAGTGATAAGTATAGTTCACCCCTCCACTTT.

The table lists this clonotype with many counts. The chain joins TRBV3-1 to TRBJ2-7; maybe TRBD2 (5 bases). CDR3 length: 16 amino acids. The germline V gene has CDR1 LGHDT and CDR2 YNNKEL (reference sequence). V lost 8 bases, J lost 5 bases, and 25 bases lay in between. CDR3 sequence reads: CASALTNGRAGDEQYF. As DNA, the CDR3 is TGTGCCAGCGCACTCACAAACGGACGGGCGGGCGACGAGCAGTACTTC.

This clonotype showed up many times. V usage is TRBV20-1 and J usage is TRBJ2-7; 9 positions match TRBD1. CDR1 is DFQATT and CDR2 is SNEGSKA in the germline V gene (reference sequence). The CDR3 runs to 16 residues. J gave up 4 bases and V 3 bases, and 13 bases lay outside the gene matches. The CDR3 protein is CSASSGTGLYSYEQYF. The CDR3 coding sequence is TGCAGTGCTAGTTCCGGGACAGGGCTTTATTCGTACGAGCAGTACTTC.

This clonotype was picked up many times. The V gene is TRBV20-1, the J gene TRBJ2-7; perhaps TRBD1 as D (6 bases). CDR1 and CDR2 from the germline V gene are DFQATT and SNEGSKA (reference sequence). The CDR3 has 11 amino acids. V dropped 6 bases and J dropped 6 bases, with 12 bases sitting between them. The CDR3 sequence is CSARRGGEQYF. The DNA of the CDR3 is TGCAGTGCGCGCAGGGGTGGCGAGCAGTACTTC.

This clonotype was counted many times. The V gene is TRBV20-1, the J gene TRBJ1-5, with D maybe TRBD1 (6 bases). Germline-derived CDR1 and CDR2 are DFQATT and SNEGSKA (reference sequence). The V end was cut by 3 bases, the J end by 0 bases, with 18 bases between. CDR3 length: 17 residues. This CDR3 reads CSASILEGGDSNQPQHF. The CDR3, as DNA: TGCAGTGCTAGTATCCTTGAGGGGGGCGATAGCAATCAGCCCCAGCATTTT.